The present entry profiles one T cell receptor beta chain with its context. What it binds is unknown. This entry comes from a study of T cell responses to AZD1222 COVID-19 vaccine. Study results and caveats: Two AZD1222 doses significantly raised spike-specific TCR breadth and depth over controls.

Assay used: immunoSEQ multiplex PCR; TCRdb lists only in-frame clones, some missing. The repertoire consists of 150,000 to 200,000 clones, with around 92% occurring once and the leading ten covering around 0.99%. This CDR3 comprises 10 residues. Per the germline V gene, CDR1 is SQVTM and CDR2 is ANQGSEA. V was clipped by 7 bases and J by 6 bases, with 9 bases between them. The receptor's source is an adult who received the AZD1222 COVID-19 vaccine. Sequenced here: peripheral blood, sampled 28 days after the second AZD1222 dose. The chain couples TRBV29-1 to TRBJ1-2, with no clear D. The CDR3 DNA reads TGCAGCGCCGGCGGGGATGGCTACACCTTC. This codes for CSAGGDGYTF. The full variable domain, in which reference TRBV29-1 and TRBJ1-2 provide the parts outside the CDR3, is SAVISQKPSRDICQRGTSLTIQCQVDSQVTMMFWYRQQPGQSLTLIATANQGSEATYESGFVIDKFPISRPNLTFSTLTVSNMSPEDSSIYLCSAGGDGYTFGSGTRLTVV.